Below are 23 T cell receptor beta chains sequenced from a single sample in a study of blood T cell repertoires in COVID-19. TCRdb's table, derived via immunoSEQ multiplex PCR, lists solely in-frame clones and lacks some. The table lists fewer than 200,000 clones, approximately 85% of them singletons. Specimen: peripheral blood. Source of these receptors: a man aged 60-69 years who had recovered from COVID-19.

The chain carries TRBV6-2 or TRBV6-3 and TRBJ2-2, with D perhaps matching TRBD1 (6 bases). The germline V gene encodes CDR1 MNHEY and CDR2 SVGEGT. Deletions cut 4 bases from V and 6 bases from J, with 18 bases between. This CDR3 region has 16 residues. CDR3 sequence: CASSFSPQGLSGELFF. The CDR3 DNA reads TGTGCCAGCAGTTTCTCTCCACAGGGTCTGTCCGGGGAGCTGTTTTTT.

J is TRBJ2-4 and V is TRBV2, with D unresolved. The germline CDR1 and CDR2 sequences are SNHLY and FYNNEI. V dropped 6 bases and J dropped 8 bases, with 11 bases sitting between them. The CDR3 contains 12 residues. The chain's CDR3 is CASSLYRDIQYF. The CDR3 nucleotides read TGTGCCAGCAGCCTATACCGGGACATTCAGTACTTC. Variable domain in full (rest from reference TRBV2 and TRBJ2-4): EPEVTQTPSHQVTQMGQEVILRCVPISNHLYFYWYRQILGQKVEFLVSFYNNEISEKSEIFDDQFSVERPDGSNFTLKIRSTKLEDSAMYFCASSLYRDIQYFGAGTRLSVL.

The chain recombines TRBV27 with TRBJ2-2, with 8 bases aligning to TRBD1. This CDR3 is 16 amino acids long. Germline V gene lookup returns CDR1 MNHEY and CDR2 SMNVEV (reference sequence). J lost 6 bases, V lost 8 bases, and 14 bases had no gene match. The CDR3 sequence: CASRILDRGVPGELFF. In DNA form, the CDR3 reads TGTGCCAGCCGTATTCTTGACAGGGGAGTGCCCGGGGAGCTGTTTTTT.

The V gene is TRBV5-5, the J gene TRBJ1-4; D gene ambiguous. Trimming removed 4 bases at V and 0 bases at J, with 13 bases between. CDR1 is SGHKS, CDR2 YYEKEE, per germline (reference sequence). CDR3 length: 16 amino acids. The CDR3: CASSPVPSATNEKLFF. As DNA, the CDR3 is TGTGCCAGCAGCCCGGTCCCGAGTGCAACTAATGAAAAACTGTTTTTT.

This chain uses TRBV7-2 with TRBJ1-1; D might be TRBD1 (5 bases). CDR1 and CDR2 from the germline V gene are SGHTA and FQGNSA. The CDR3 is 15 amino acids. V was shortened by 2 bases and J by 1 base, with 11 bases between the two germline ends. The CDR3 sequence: CASSLSGGENTEAFF. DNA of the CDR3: TGTGCCAGCAGCTTATCGGGAGGGGAGAACACTGAAGCTTTCTTT.

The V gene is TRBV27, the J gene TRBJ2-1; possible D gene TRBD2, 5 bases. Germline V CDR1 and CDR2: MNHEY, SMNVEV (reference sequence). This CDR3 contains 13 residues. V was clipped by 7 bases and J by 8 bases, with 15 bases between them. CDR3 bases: TGTGCCAGCACCCCCTCCGCCGGGGATGAGCAGTTCTTC. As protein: CASTPSAGDEQFF.

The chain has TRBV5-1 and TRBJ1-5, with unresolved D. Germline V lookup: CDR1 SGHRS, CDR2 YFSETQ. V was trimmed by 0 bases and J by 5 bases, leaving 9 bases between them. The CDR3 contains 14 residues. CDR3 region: CASSLDIADQPQHF. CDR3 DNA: TGCGCCAGCAGCTTGGATATCGCGGATCAGCCCCAGCATTTT.

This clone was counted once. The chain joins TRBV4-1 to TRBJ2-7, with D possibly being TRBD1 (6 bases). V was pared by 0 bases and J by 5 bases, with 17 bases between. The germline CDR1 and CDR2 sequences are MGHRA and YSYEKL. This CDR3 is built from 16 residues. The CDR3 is CASSQDRTGIDDEQYF. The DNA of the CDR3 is TGCGCCAGCAGCCAAGATCGCACAGGGATAGATGACGAGCAGTACTTC.

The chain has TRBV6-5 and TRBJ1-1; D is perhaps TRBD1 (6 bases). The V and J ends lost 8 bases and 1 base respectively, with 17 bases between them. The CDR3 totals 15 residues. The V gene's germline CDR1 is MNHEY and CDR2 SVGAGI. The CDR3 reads CASFRGGQGNTEAFF. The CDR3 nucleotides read TGTGCCAGCTTCCGAGGGGGACAAGGGAACACTGAAGCTTTCTTT.

The CDR3 is CASSLWGDIQYF. CDR3 sequence (DNA): TGTGCCAGCAGCTTATGGGGGGACATTCAGTACTTC. The V and J genes are TRBV7-8 and TRBJ2-4; D may be TRBD2 (6 bases). Trimming took off 2 bases at V and 8 bases at J, with 7 bases between the two ends. CDR3 length: 12 residues. Looked up from germline, CDR1 is SGHVS and CDR2 is FQNEAQ.

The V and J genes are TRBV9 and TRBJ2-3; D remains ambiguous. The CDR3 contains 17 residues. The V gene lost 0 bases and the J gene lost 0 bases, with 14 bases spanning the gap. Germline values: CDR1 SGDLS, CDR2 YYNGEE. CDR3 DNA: TGTGCCAGCAGCGTAGATGTAACGGGTGCTAGCACAGATACGCAGTATTTT. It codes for CASSVDVTGASTDTQYF.

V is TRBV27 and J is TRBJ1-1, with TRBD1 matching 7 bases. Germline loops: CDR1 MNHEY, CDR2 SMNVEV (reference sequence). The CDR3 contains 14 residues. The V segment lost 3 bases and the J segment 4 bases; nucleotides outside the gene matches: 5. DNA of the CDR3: TGTGCCAGCAGTTTTAGGACAGGACTCACTGAAGCTTTCTTT. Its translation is CASSFRTGLTEAFF.

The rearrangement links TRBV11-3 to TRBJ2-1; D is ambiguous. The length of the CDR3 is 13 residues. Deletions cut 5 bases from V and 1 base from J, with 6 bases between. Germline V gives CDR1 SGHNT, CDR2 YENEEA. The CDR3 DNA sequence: TGTGCCAGCAGCCCCGGGTCCTACAATGAGCAGTTCTTC. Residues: CASSPGSYNEQFF. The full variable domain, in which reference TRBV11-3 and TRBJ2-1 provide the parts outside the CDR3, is EAGVVQSPRYKIIEKKQPVAFWCNPISGHNTLYWYLQNLGQGPELLIRYENEEAVDDSQLPKDRFSAERLKGVDSTLKIQPAELGDSAVYLCASSPGSYNEQFFGPGTRLTVL.

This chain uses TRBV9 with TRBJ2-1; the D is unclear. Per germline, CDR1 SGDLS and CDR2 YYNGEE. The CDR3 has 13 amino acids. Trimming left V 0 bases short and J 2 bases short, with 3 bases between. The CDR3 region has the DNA TGTGCCAGCAGCGTAGCCACCTACAATGAGCAGTTCTTC. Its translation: CASSVATYNEQFF.

The CDR3 sequence: CASSAPGQGNEKLFF. As DNA, the CDR3 is TGTGCCAGCAGCGCCCCGGGACAGGGGAATGAAAAACTGTTTTTT. The rearrangement links TRBV9 to TRBJ1-4; 10 nucleotides align to TRBD1. The V gene end was trimmed by 3 bases and the J gene end by 5 bases; junction bases not matched to a gene: 4. Germline lookup yields CDR1 SGDLS and CDR2 YYNGEE. The CDR3 length is 15 residues.

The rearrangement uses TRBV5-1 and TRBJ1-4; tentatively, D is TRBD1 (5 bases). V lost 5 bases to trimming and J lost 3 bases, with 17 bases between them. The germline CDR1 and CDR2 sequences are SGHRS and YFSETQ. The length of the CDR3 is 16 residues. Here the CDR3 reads CASRRGDREPNEKLFF. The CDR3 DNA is TGCGCCAGCAGGCGGGGGGACCGCGAACCTAATGAAAAACTGTTTTTT.

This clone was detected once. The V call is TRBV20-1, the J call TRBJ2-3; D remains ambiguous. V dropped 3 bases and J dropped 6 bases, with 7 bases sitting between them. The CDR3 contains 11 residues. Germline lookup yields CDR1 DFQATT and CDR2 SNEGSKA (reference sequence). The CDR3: CSASIGDTQYF. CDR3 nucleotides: TGCAGTGCTAGCATCGGGGATACGCAGTATTTT.

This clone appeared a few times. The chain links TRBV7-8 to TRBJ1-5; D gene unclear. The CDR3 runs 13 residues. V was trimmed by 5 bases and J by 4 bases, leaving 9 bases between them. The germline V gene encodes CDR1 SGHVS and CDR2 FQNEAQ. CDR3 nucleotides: TGTGCCAGCAGCACAGCGGAGAATCAGCCCCAGCATTTT. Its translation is CASSTAENQPQHF.

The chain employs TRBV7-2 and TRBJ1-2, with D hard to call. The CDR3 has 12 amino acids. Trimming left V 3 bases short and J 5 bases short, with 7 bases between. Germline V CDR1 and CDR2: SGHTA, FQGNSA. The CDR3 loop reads CASSFAGYGYTF. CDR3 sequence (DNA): TGTGCCAGCAGCTTTGCAGGTTATGGCTACACCTTC.

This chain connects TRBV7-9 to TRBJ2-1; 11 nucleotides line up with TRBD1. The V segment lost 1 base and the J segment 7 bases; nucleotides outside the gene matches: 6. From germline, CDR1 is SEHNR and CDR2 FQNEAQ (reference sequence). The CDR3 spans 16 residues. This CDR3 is CASSLVAGTGGNEQFF. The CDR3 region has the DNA TGTGCCAGCAGCTTAGTTGCGGGGACAGGGGGAAATGAGCAGTTCTTC. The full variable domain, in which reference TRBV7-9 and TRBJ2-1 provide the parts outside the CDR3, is DTGVSQNPRHKITKRGQNVTFRCDPISEHNRLYWYRQTLGQGPEFLTYFQNEAQLEKSRLLSDRFSAERPKGSFSTLEIQRTEQGDSAMYLCASSLVAGTGGNEQFFGPGTRLTVL.

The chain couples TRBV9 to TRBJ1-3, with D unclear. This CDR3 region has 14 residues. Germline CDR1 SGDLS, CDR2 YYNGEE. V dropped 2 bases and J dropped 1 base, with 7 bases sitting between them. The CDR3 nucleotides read TGTGCCAGCAGCGTCCGGTCTTCTGGAAACACCATATATTTT. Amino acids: CASSVRSSGNTIYF.

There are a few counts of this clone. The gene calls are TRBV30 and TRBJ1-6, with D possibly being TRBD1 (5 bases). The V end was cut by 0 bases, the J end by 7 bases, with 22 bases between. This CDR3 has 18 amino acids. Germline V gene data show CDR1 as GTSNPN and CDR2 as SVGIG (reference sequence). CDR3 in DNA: TGTGCCTGGAGTGTGGGGGGACCGCAGTGGGGTGGAAATTCACCCCTCCACTTT. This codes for CAWSVGGPQWGGNSPLHF.

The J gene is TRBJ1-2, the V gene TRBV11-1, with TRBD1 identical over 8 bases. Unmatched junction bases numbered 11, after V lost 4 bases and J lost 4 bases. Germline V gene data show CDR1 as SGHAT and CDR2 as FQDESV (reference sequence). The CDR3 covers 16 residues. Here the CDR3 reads CASSSAQGAGVYGYTF. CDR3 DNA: TGTGCCAGCAGCTCCGCTCAGGGGGCAGGTGTCTATGGCTACACCTTC. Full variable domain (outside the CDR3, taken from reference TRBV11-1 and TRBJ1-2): EAEVAQSPRYKITEKSQAVAFWCDPISGHATLYWYRQILGQGPELLVQFQDESVVDDSQLPKDRFSAERLKGVDSTLKIQPAELGDSAMYLCASSSAQGAGVYGYTFGSGTRLTVV.